A selection of T cell receptor beta chains follows, all from one sample in a study of cytomegalovirus exposure and HLA in healthy donors. The method was immunoSEQ multiplex PCR; TCRdb's version includes in-frame clones alone and lacks a portion of them. The sample includes some 130,000 clones, around 79% of them seen just once. The sample taken for sequencing was PBMCs. The origin of the receptors is a man aged 35 to 55 in good health and CMV-seropositive. CDR3s include the opening cysteine and the closing phenylalanine or tryptophan. The D gene is left open where the match is weak. Clone size is shown for a subset of rows, as once, few, many or a class of expanded clone.

J gene,V gene,D gene,clone size,CDR3 DNA,CDR3 protein
TRBJ2-7,TRBV30,TRBD1,.,TGTGCCTGGAGCTGGGGGACAGGGGACTACGAGCAGTACTTC,CAWSWGTGDYEQYF
TRBJ2-1,TRBV7-9,TRBD2,.,TGTGCCAGCAGCTCAGGTGGGGCTAGCGGGAGGGTCGATGAGCAATTCTTC,CASSSGGASGRVDEQFF
TRBJ2-1,TRBV28,.,few,TGTGCCAGCAGTTTATATGTGGACAGTTTGAACAATGAGCAGTTCTTC,CASSLYVDSLNNEQFF
TRBJ2-5,TRBV11-2,.,.,TGTGCCAGCAGCTTAAATCGAGAGACCCAGTACTTC,CASSLNRETQYF
TRBJ2-7,TRBV28,TRBD1,.,TGTGCCAGCAGTGGGCAGGGGGCAATCCCGGTCGAGCAGTACTTC,CASSGQGAIPVEQYF
TRBJ1-5,TRBV7-2,.,once,TGTGCCAGCAGTCCCGGTAATCAGCCCCAGCATTTT,CASSPGNQPQHF
TRBJ1-3,TRBV5-1,.,.,TGCGCCAGCAGCCTAAATCCTAGGGGTGACTCTGGAAACACCATATATTTT,CASSLNPRGDSGNTIYF
TRBJ2-7,TRBV18,TRBD1,few,TGTGCCAGCTCACCAGGAGACAGGGGCTTCGACGAGCAGTACTTC,CASSPGDRGFDEQYF
TRBJ1-2,TRBV7-2,.,once,TGTGCCAGCAGCTTAGCGTTCGGGGGGACTGGCTACACCTTC,CASSLAFGGTGYTF
TRBJ1-1,TRBV5-4,.,few,TGTGCCAGCAGCTTGACAGGCTTCCTCCGGGGGGCTTTCTTT,CASSLTGFLRGAFF
TRBJ1-1,TRBV5-5,.,.,TGTGCCAGCAGCATGCGCCGCGGCGGCGGCACTGAAGCTTTCTTT,CASSMRRGGGTEAFF
TRBJ1-1,TRBV5-4,.,.,TGTGCCAGCAGTTCGGCAGGGAACACTGAAGCTTTCTTT,CASSSAGNTEAFF
TRBJ2-7,TRBV19,.,.,TGTGCCAGTAGTATTGGGCCATACGAGCAGTACTTC,CASSIGPYEQYF
TRBJ1-3,TRBV9,.,few,TGTGCCAGCAGCGCCCCCGGGGGGGGTTTATCTGGAAACACCATATATTTT,CASSAPGGGLSGNTIYF
TRBJ2-2,TRBV29-1,.,.,TGCAGCGTTAATGGACAGCCGGACACCGGGGAGCTGTTTTTT,CSVNGQPDTGELFF
TRBJ2-3,TRBV5-4,.,once,TGTGCCAGCAGCTCAGGACAGTTCGCTAGCACAGATACGCAGTATTTT,CASSSGQFASTDTQYF
TRBJ2-2,TRBV11-2,TRBD2,.,TGTGCCAGCAGCCTGCGAGGAATAGCGGGAGCCACCGGGGAGCTGTTTTTT,CASSLRGIAGATGELFF
TRBJ1-5,TRBV7-3,.,.,TGTGCCAGCAGCTTAAACGGGGGGGGAGGTCAGCCCCAGCATTTT,CASSLNGGGGQPQHF
TRBJ2-7,TRBV5-4,.,few,TGTGCCAGCAGCTTGGAAGCTAGCGCCAGACCCTACGAGCAGTACTTC,CASSLEASARPYEQYF
TRBJ1-6,TRBV6-4,TRBD1,.,TGTGCCAGCAGTGACTCTCCGGGACAGGGTAATTCACCCCTCCACTTT,CASSDSPGQGNSPLHF
TRBJ1-6,TRBV9,.,few,TGTGCCAGCAGCGTAGGCCAGGGTGACTCACCCCTCCACTTT,CASSVGQGDSPLHF
TRBJ2-2,TRBV5-1,TRBD2,.,TGCGCCAGCAGCAGCAGGGAGGGACTAGCGGAAACCGGGGAGCTGTTTTTT,CASSSREGLAETGELFF
TRBJ1-3,TRBV6-5,.,.,TGTGCCAGCAGTCCCCTCGACAGCTCTGGAAACACCATATATTTT,CASSPLDSSGNTIYF
TRBJ1-5,TRBV30,TRBD1,.,TGTGCCTGGAGTCCAGGACAGGGGAACAATCAGCCCCAGCATTTT,CAWSPGQGNNQPQHF